Reported below is one T cell receptor (beta chain). V lost 4 bases and J lost 0, with 13 bases in between. CDR3 length: 16 residues. The germline CDR1 and CDR2 sequences are LGHDT and YNNKEL (reference sequence). The data are from a study of blood T cell repertoires in COVID-19. Background on the study: Samples of COVID-19 (acute and convalescent) were obtained from the United States, Italy and Spain. Nucleic acid was either cDNA or gDNA, and it came from T cells, B-cell-depleted T cells, or PBMCs.

Authors' data handling: Amplifying reference gene primers gave estimates of nucleated cell counts. Clones were sequenced by immunoSEQ multiplex PCR, and TCRdb holds only the in-frame ones, with some missing. V and J calls plus clone size are reproduced from that table; the DNA served to infer D and trimming. The sample has a few hundred thousand clones, around 90% seen once; the top ten hold about 0.6%. Sequenced sample: PBMCs or T cells enriched from blood (not recorded which). The chain carries TRBV3-1 (or the pseudogene TRBV3-2) and TRBJ2-1; a weak D match, TRBD1 (5 bases). The origin of this receptor is a man in his late teens or twenties who had recovered from COVID-19. CDR3 sequence: CASSPRGRGSYNEQFF. The CDR3 nucleotides are TGTGCCAGCAGCCCCCGAGGAAGGGGCTCCTACAATGAGCAGTTCTTC.